This note documents a single TCR beta chain sequence. What it binds is not known. The record originates from a study of OX40 agonist ivuxolimab in advanced cancers. Study-wide background: A history of anti-PD-1, anti-PD-L1 or anti-CTLA-4 therapy was acceptable, and approximately 39% had some.

Whole-study findings and limits: Compared with CD4+, CD8+ T cells on average had more expanded clones. At 0.1 to 3.0 mg/kg and by week 6, clonal expansion occurred in CD4+ and CD8+ blood T cells. Antigen targets of the expanded peripheral T cells went undetermined.

The assay was immunoSEQ multiplex PCR, and TCRdb's table has in-frame clones only and misses some. The data hold approximately 98,000 clones, with approximately 89% observed a single time. The germline V and J ends were trimmed by 2 bases and 3 bases, with 7 bases remaining between them. The length of the CDR3 is 13 residues. Germline CDR1 and CDR2: GTSNPN and SVGIG (reference sequence). The sequence derives from an adult with an advanced solid tumor such as melanoma, head and neck, liver or kidney cancer. Sequenced material: CD4+ or CD8+ T cells sorted from blood, taken in a trial of the OX40 agonist ivuxolimab. The chain is built from TRBV30 and TRBJ1-4, with no clear D. This CDR3 is CAWSPTSNEKLFF. The CDR3 DNA reads TGTGCCTGGAGTCCGACCTCTAATGAAAAACTGTTTTTT.